These T cell receptor beta chains were read from a single sample in a study of cytomegalovirus exposure and HLA in healthy donors. Profiled with immunoSEQ multiplex PCR; TCRdb holds only in-frame clones, not every one. This sample has roughly 180,000 clones, with roughly 80% found just once. Sequencing input: PBMCs. These TCRs come from a woman younger than 35 in good health and CMV-seronegative. Both conserved end residues are part of each CDR3. Each record gives: J gene, D gene, V gene, clone size, CDR3 DNA, CDR3 protein. D genes are given only for firm matches. Size is stated for part of the rows, as once, few or many counts, or as a class when the clone is expanded.

TRBJ2-5,TRBD1,TRBV19,-,TGTGCCAGTAGTATGAAGACAGGGGGTACGCAAGAGACCCAGTACTTC,CASSMKTGGTQETQYF
TRBJ2-5,-,TRBV28,-,TGTGCCAGCAGTCCAGGCCGGGGGGCCCAAGAGACCCAGTACTTC,CASSPGRGAQETQYF
TRBJ2-5,TRBD1,TRBV27,-,TGTGCCAGCAGTTCCGTTACCGGACAGGTCCTACAAGAGACCCAGTACTTC,CASSSVTGQVLQETQYF
TRBJ2-7,TRBD2,TRBV6-1,-,TGTGCCAGCAGCCCGACTAGCGGGAGGGTCGAGCAGTACTTC,CASSPTSGRVEQYF
TRBJ2-7,-,TRBV6-1,-,TGTGCCAGCAGTGCATGGGGACACTTTTTATCCTACGAGCAGTACTTC,CASSAWGHFLSYEQYF
TRBJ2-7,TRBD1,TRBV7-9,-,TGTGCCAGCAGCGCGGGACAGGGGAAGAACGAGCAGTACTTC,CASSAGQGKNEQYF
TRBJ2-2,-,TRBV7-9,few,TGTGCCAGCAGCGCATCCGGGACTCCGAACACCGGGGAGCTGTTTTTT,CASSASGTPNTGELFF
TRBJ2-7,-,TRBV27,-,TGTGCCAGCAGTCCAGGGATCTTCTACGAGCAGTACTTC,CASSPGIFYEQYF
TRBJ2-7,TRBD2,TRBV4-1,-,TGCGCCAGCAGCCAAGATAAGTATCGCGGCGGGGGATGGAGTTACGAGCAGTACTTC,CASSQDKYRGGGWSYEQYF
TRBJ2-3,TRBD2,TRBV19,-,TGTGCCAGTAGGCCAACTAGCGGAAGCACAGATACGCAGTATTTT,CASRPTSGSTDTQYF
TRBJ1-1,-,TRBV27,-,TGTGCCAGCAAGGGGTTTTCGAACACTGAAGCTTTCTTT,CASKGFSNTEAFF
TRBJ2-7,TRBD2,TRBV7-2,few,TGTGCCAGCAGCAGGAGCGGGAGGGCCAGCGAGCAGTACTTC,CASSRSGRASEQYF
TRBJ2-5,-,TRBV14,-,TGTGCCAGCAGCCAAGAAGCCAAGGGGCGGGAGACCCAGTACTTC,CASSQEAKGRETQYF
TRBJ2-5,TRBD1,TRBV5-1,-,TGCGCCAGCAGCTTGGGGGAAGGGGGCGGTGAGACCCAGTACTTC,CASSLGEGGGETQYF
TRBJ2-2,TRBD2,TRBV7-2,-,TGTGCCAGCAGCACTAGCGGGACAATCACCGGGGAGCTGTTTTTT,CASSTSGTITGELFF